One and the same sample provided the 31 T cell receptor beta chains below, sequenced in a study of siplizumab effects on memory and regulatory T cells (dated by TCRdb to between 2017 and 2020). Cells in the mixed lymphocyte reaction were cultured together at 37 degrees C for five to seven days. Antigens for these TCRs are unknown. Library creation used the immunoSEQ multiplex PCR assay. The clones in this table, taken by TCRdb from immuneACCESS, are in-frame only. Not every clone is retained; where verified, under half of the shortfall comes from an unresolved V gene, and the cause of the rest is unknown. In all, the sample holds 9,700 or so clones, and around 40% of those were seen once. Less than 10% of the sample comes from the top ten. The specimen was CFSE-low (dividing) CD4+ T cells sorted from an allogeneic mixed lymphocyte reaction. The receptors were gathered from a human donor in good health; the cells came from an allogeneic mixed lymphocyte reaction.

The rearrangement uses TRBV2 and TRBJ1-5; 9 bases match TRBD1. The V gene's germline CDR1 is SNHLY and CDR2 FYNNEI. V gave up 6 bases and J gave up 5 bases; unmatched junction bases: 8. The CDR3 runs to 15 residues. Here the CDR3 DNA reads TGTGCCAGCAGACCAGGGACAGGGTCTTATCAGCCCCAGCATTTT. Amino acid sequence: CASRPGTGSYQPQHF.

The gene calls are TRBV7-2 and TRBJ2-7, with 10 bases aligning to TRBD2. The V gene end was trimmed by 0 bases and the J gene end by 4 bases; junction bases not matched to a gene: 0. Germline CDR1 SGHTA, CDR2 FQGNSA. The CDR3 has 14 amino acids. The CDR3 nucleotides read TGTGCCAGCAGCTTAGCTAGCGGGAGGTACGAGCAGTACTTC. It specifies CASSLASGRYEQYF. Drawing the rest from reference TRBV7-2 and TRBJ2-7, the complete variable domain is GAGVSQSPSNKVTEKGKDVELRCDPISGHTALYWYRQSLGQGLEFLIYFQGNSAPDKSGLPSDRFSAERTGGSVSTLTIQRTQQEDSAVYLCASSLASGRYEQYFGPGTRLTVT.

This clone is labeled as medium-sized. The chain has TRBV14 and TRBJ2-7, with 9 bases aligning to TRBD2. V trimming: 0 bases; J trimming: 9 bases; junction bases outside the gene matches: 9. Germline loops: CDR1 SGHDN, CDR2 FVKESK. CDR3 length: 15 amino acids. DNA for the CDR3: TGTGCCAGCAGCCAAGAGTGGGGACTAGCTAATAGGCAGTACTTC. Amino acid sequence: CASSQEWGLANRQYF.

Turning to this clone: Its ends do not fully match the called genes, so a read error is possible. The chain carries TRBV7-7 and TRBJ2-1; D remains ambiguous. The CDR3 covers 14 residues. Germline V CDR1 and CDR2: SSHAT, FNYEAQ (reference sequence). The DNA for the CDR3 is TGTGCTAGCAGCTTAGGAGAAAACCACAATGAGCAGTTCTTC. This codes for CASSLGENHNEQFF.

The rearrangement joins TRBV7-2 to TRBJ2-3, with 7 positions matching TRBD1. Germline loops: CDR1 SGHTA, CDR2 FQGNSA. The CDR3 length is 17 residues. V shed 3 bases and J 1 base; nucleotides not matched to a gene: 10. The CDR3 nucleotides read TGTGCCAGCAGCTTCTCTCCAGGGGGTTTCGGCACAGATACGCAGTATTTT. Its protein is CASSFSPGGFGTDTQYF.

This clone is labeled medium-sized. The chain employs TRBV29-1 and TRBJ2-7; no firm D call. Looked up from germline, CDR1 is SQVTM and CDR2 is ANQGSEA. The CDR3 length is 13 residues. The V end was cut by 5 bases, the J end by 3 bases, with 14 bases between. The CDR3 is CSVSVPSHYEQYF. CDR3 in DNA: TGCAGCGTTTCAGTCCCGTCCCACTACGAGCAGTACTTC.

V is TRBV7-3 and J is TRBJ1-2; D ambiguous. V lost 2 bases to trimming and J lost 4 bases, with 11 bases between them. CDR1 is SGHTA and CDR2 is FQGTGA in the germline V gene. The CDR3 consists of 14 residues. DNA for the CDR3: TGTGCCAGCAGCTTATCCCGGACGGCCTATGGCTACACCTTC. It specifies CASSLSRTAYGYTF.

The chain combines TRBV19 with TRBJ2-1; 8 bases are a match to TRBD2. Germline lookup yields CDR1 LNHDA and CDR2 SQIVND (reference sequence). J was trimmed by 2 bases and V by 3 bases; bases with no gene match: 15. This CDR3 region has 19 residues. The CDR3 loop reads CASSINRSGRRTAYNEQFF. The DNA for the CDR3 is TGTGCCAGTAGTATCAACCGAAGCGGGAGACGAACCGCCTACAATGAGCAGTTCTTC. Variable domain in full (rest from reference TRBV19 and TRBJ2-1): DGGITQSPKYLFRKEGQNVTLSCEQNLNHDAMYWYRQDPGQGLRLIYYSQIVNDFQKGDIAEGYSVSREKKESFPLTVTSAQKNPTAFYLCASSINRSGRRTAYNEQFFGPGTRLTVL.

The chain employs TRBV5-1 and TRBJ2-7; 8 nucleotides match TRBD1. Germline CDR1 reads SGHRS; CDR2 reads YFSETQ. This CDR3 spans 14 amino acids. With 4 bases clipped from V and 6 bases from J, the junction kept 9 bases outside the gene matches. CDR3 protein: CASSLGQVFGEQYF. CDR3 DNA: TGCGCCAGCAGCCTGGGACAGGTCTTCGGCGAGCAGTACTTC.

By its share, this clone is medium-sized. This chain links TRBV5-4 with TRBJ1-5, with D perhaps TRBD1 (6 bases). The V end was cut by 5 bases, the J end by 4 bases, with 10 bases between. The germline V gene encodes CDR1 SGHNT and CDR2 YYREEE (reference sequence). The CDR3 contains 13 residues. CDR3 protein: CASSHGQNQPQHF. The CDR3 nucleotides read TGTGCCAGCAGTCATGGACAGAATCAGCCCCAGCATTTT.

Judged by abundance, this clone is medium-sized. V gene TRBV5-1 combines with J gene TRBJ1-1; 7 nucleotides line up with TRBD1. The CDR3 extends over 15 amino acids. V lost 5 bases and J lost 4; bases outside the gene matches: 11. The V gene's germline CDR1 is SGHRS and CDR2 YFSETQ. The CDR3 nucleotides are TGCGCCAGCAGGCGACAGGGAACTGTTCCCACTGAAGCTTTCTTT. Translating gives CASRRQGTVPTEAFF.

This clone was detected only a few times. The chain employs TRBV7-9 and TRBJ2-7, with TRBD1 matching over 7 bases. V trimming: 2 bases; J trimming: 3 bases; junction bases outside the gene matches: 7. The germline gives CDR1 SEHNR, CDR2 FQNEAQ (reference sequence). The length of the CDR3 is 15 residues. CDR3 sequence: CASSLWLQGFYEQYF. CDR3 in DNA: TGTGCCAGCAGCTTATGGTTACAGGGGTTCTACGAGCAGTACTTC.

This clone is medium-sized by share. The CDR3 here is CASSVRDASSGNTIYF. CDR3 DNA sequence: TGTGCCAGCAGTGTCCGGGACGCGAGCTCTGGAAACACCATATATTTT. V usage is TRBV6-1 and J usage is TRBJ1-3; possible D gene TRBD1, 5 bases. The germline V gene has CDR1 MNHNS and CDR2 SASEGT. CDR3 length: 16 residues. V was trimmed by 4 bases and J by 0 bases, leaving 13 bases between them.

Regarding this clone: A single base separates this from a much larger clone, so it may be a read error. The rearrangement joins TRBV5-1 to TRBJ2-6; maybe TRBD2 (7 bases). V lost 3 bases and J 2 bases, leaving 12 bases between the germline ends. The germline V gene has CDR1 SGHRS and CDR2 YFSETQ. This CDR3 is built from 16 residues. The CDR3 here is CASSWEGGPGANVLTF. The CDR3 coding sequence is TGCGCCAGCAGCTGGGAGGGGGGGCCTGGGGCCAACGTCCTGACTTTC. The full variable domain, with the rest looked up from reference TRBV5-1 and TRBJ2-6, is KAGVTQTPRYLIKTRGQQVTLSCSPISGHRSVSWYQQTPGQGLQFLFEYFSETQRNKGNFPGRFSGRQFSNSRSEMNVSTLELGDSALYLCASSWEGGPGANVLTFGAGSRLTVL.

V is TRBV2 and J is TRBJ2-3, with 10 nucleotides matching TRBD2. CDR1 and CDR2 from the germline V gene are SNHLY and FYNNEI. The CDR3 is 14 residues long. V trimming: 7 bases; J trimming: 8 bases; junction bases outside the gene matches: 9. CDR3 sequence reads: CASTGLAGVATQYF. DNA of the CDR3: TGTGCCAGCACCGGCCTAGCGGGAGTTGCTACGCAGTATTTT.

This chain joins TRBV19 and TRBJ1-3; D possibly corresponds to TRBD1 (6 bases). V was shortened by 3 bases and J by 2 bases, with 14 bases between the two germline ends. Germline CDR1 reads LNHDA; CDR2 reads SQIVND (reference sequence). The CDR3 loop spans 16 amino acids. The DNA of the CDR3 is TGTGCCAGTAGTATTTATGCGGCAGGGGCTGGAAACACCATATATTTT. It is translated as CASSIYAAGAGNTIYF.

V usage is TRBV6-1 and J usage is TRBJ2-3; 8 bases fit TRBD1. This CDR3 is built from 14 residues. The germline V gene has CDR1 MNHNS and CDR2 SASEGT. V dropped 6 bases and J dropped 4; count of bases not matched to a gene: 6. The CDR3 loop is CASRRQGSSDTQYF. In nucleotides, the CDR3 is TGTGCCAGCAGACGACAGGGGTCCTCAGATACGCAGTATTTT.

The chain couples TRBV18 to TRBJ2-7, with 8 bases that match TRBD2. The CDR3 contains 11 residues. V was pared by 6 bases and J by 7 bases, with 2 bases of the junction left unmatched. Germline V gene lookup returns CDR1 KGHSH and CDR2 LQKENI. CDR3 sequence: CASSVAGEQYF. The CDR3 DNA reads TGTGCCAGCTCTGTAGCGGGGGAGCAGTACTTC.

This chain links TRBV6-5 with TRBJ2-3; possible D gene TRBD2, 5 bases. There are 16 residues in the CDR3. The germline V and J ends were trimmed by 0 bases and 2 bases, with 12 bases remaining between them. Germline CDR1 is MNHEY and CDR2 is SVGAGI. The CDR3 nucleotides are TGTGCCAGCAGTTACTCGAGGGCTCTTTACACAGATACGCAGTATTTT. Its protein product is CASSYSRALYTDTQYF.

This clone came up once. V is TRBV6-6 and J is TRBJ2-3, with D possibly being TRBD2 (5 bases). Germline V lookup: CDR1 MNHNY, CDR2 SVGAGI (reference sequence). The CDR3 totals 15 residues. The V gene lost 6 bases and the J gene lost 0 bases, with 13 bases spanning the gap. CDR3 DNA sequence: TGTGCCAGCAGACGGGATCTAGCTAGCACAGATACGCAGTATTTT. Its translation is CASRRDLASTDTQYF.

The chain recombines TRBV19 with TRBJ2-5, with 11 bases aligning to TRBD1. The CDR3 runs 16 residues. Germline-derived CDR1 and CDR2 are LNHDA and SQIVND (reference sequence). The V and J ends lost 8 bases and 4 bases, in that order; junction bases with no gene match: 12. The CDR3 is CASAGLRDRGRETQYF. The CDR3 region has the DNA TGTGCCAGTGCGGGACTCCGGGACAGGGGGAGAGAGACCCAGTACTTC.

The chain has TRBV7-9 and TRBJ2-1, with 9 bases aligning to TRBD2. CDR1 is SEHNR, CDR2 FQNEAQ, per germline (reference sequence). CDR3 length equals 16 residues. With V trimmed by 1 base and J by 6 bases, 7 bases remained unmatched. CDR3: CASSLVSSGKVNEQFF. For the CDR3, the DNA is TGTGCCAGCAGCTTAGTTTCTAGCGGGAAGGTCAATGAGCAGTTCTTC.

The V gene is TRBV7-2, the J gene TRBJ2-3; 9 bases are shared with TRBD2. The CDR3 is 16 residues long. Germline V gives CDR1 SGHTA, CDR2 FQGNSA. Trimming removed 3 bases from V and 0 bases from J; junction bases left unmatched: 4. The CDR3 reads CASSFGLAPSTDTQYF. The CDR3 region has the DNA TGTGCCAGCAGCTTCGGACTAGCGCCTAGCACAGATACGCAGTATTTT.

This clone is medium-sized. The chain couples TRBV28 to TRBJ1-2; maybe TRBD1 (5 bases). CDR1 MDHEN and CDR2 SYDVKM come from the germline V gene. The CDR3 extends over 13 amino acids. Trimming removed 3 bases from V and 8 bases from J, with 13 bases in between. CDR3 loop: CASSFTRGGGYTF. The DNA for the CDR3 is TGTGCCAGCAGTTTCACGAGGGGCGGGGGCTACACCTTC.

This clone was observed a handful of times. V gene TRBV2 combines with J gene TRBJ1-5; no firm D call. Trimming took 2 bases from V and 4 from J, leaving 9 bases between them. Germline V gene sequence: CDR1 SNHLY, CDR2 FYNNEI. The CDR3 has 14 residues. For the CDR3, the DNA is TGTGCCAGCAGTGAATTGCGAGGGAATCAGCCCCAGCATTTT. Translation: CASSELRGNQPQHF.

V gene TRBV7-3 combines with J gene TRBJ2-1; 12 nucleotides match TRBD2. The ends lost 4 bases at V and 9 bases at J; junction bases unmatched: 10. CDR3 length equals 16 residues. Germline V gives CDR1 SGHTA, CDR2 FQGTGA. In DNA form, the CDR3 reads TGTGCCAGCAGCTCGACCGGGGCTAGCGGGAGGGCTGAGCAGTTCTTC. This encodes CASSSTGASGRAEQFF.

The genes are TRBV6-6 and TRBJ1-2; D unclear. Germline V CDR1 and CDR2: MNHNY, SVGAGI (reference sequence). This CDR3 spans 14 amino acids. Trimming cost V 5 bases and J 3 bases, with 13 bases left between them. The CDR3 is CASSGGGAYYGYTF. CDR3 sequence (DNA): TGTGCCAGCAGTGGCGGAGGCGCGTACTATGGCTACACCTTC.

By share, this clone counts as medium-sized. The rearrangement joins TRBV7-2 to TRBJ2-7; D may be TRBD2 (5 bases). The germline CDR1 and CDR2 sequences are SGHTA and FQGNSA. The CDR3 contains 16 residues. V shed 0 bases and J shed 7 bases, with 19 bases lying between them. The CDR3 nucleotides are TGTGCCAGCAGCTTAGCTCCGGGCGCCGGGATGGGGGAGCAGTACTTC. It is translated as CASSLAPGAGMGEQYF.

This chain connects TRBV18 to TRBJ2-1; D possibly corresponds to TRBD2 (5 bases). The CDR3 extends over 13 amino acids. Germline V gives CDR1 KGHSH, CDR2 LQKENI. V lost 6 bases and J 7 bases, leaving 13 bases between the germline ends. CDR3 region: CASSQVSGNEQFF. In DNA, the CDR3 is TGTGCCAGCTCCCAGGTGTCGGGGAATGAGCAGTTCTTC.

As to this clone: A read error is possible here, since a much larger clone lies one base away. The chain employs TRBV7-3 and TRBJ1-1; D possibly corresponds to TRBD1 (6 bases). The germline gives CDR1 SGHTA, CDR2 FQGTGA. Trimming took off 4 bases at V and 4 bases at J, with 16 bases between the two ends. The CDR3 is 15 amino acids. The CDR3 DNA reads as TGTGCCAGCAGCTCCCAGGGGACCGGAAGCACTGAAGCTTTCTTT. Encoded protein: CASSSQGTGSTEAFF.

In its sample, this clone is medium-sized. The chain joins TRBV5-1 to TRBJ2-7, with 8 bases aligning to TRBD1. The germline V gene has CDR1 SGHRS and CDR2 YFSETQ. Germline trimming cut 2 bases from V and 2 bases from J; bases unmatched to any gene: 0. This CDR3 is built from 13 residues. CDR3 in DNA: TGCGCCAGCAGCTTACAGGGGGCCTACGAGCAGTACTTC. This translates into CASSLQGAYEQYF.